These 8 T cell receptor beta chains share one sample of origin, sequenced in a study of CD8 T cells in Susac syndrome (dated by TCRdb to the late 2010s). Receptor amplification or capture employed the immunoSEQ multiplex PCR assay. RNA was extracted using the RNeasy kit, and roughly 0.5 to 1 microgram was reverse transcribed with random hexamers. The raw public data were reprocessed by TCRdb itself: fastp quality trimming at Q25, MiXCR clonotype calling, in-frame beta chains only. Every distinct CDR3 protein forms one entry, paired with its most common genes and DNA. This sample has some 97,000 distinct CDR3 sequences in its table, and 95% of those were observed once. Roughly 0.29% of the sample goes to the ten largest clones. The sample was CD8+ T cells from PBMCs. Every receptor here comes from a human donor with Susac syndrome.

V usage is TRBV25-1 and J usage is TRBJ2-2, with TRBD2 matching 10 bases. The V gene end was trimmed by 3 bases and the J gene end by 5 bases; junction bases not matched to a gene: 6. Germline CDR1 MGHDK, CDR2 SYGVNS. The CDR3 is 16 residues long. The CDR3 coding sequence is TGTGCCAGCAGTGAGCACCTACTAGCGGGGACCGGGGAGCTGTTTTTT. This encodes CASSEHLLAGTGELFF.

V usage is TRBV4-2 and J usage is TRBJ2-1; TRBD2 is a possible D gene (6 bases). CDR3 length equals 15 residues. V dropped 4 bases and J dropped 3 bases, with 13 bases sitting between them. CDR1 is LGHNA, CDR2 YNFKEQ, per germline. The CDR3 region is CASSRGGLDYNEQFF. CDR3 nucleotide sequence: TGTGCCAGCAGCCGTGGGGGACTGGACTACAATGAGCAGTTCTTC.

The DNA of the CDR3 is TGTGCCAGCAGTTACCACCCGCGGGAGAAATCTGGGGCCAACGTCCTGACTTTC. Protein product: CASSYHPREKSGANVLTF. This rearrangement joins TRBV6-5 to TRBJ2-6, with 7 bases fitting TRBD2. This CDR3 has 18 amino acids. Germline V gene data show CDR1 as MNHEY and CDR2 as SVGAGI. The ends lost 2 bases at V and 1 base at J; junction bases unmatched: 8.

The chain is built from TRBV28 and TRBJ2-5, with 8 bases identical to TRBD1. V dropped 11 bases and J dropped 5; count of bases not matched to a gene: 7. The CDR3 sequence is 12 residues long. Germline values: CDR1 MDHEN, CDR2 SYDVKM. CDR3 nucleotides: TGTGCCGTCAGGGGGCAGGGGGAGACCCAGTACTTC. This sequence encodes CAVRGQGETQYF.

This rearrangement joins TRBV24-1 to TRBJ2-1; weak D call: TRBD2 (5 bases). Trimming removed 5 bases from V and 12 bases from J, with 10 bases in between. The CDR3 is 11 amino acids. Germline V gene sequence: CDR1 KGHDR, CDR2 SFDVKD. The CDR3: CATSARDSQFF. In nucleotides, the CDR3 is TGTGCCACCAGTGCTCGGGATTCGCAGTTCTTC.

This chain connects TRBV4-1 to TRBJ2-1, with 12 bases that match TRBD2. Germline assignment: CDR1 MGHRA and CDR2 YSYEKL. This CDR3 is 16 amino acids long. Germline trimming cut 0 bases from V and 11 bases from J; bases unmatched to any gene: 8. CDR3 residues: CASSQDVGLAGDQQFF. The CDR3 coding sequence is TGCGCCAGCAGCCAAGATGTGGGACTAGCGGGTGACCAGCAGTTCTTC.

DNA of the CDR3: TGCGCCAGCAGCCAAGATTGGACTACCAATGAAAAACTGTTTTTT. Amino acid sequence: CASSQDWTTNEKLFF. This sequence joins TRBV4-1 and TRBJ1-4; D unresolved. CDR1 is MGHRA and CDR2 is YSYEKL in the germline V gene. Trimming removed 0 bases at V and 5 bases at J, with 10 bases between. CDR3 length equals 15 residues.

The chain couples TRBV15 to TRBJ1-5; the match to TRBD1 covers 9 bases. Per the germline V gene, CDR1 is LNHNV and CDR2 is YYDKDF (reference sequence). Germline trimming cut 1 base from V and 2 bases from J; bases unmatched to any gene: 6. The CDR3 sequence is 17 residues long. CDR3 sequence: CATSRVPGQGRNQPQHF. The CDR3 DNA is TGTGCCACCAGCAGAGTCCCGGGACAGGGACGCAATCAGCCCCAGCATTTT.